What follows are 13 T cell receptor beta chains derived from one specimen sequenced in a study of blood T cell repertoires in COVID-19. Assay: immunoSEQ multiplex PCR; the TCRdb copy retains only in-frame clones and omits some. This table holds a few hundred thousand clones, around 87% found once. Sequenced material: peripheral blood. The receptors shown here come from a woman aged 25 to 39 with COVID-19, enrolled during active disease.

For the CDR3, the DNA is TGTGCCAGCAGCCAAGTGACAGGACCAGCAAACACCATATATTTT. Protein sequence: CASSQVTGPANTIYF. The V call is TRBV14, the J call TRBJ1-3; possible D gene TRBD1, 6 bases. Trimming shortened V by 1 base and J by 6 bases, and 13 bases separated the two germline ends. This CDR3 comprises 15 residues. CDR1 is SGHDN, CDR2 FVKESK, per germline.

This clone came up once. The rearrangement uses TRBV5-5 and TRBJ2-1; D possibly corresponds to TRBD1 (6 bases). This CDR3 comprises 15 residues. Germline loops: CDR1 SGHKS, CDR2 YYEKEE (reference sequence). Trimming stripped 2 bases from V and 1 base from J, with 10 bases between. The CDR3 DNA follows: TGTGCCAGCAGCTTACAAGGGGGATCCTACAATGAGCAGTTCTTC. This translates into CASSLQGGSYNEQFF.

The J gene is TRBJ2-7, the V gene TRBV18, with a weak D call TRBD1 (5 bases). The CDR3 is 14 amino acids. V gave up 0 bases and J gave up 6 bases, with 12 bases separating them. Germline CDR1 KGHSH, CDR2 LQKENI. The DNA for the CDR3 is TGTGCCAGCTCACCACCGACAGTCGCCGGCGAGCAGTACTTC. Protein product: CASSPPTVAGEQYF.

The chain links TRBV5-1 to TRBJ2-3; a weak D match, TRBD2 (5 bases). The CDR3 runs 17 residues. From germline, CDR1 is SGHRS and CDR2 YFSETQ. The V gene lost 1 base and the J gene lost 6 bases, with 21 bases spanning the gap. CDR3 coding DNA: TGCGCCAGCAGCTTGCGCTTTCTAGCTAGCTTGACGGATACGCAGTATTTT. The encoded protein is CASSLRFLASLTDTQYF.

This chain joins TRBV7-8 and TRBJ2-6; 8 bases are a match to TRBD1. V lost 3 bases and J lost 0; bases outside the gene matches: 7. The germline CDR1 and CDR2 sequences are SGHVS and FQNEAQ. The CDR3 runs to 18 residues. The CDR3 sequence is CASSFRTGPVSGANVLTF. Written as DNA, the CDR3 is TGTGCCAGCAGCTTCAGGACAGGGCCCGTCTCTGGGGCCAACGTCCTGACTTTC.

The rearrangement joins TRBV6-6 to TRBJ2-3, with 10 bases identical to TRBD2. The germline gives CDR1 MNHNY, CDR2 SVGAGI (reference sequence). The CDR3 totals 19 residues. V lost 5 bases to trimming and J lost 0 bases; unmatched junction nucleotides: 14. CDR3 protein: CASSRLTSGSSFSTDTQYF. The CDR3 DNA reads as TGTGCCAGCAGTCGATTGACTAGCGGGTCGTCGTTCAGCACAGATACGCAGTATTTT.

The V gene is TRBV3-1 (or the pseudogene TRBV3-2), the J gene TRBJ2-7, with D maybe TRBD2 (6 bases). CDR1 LGHDT and CDR2 YNNKEL come from the germline V gene (reference sequence). V was shortened by 1 base and J by 3 bases, with 10 bases between the two germline ends. This CDR3 contains 14 residues. This CDR3 is CASSQGDWYYEQYF. The CDR3 DNA sequence: TGTGCCAGCAGCCAAGGGGACTGGTACTACGAGCAGTACTTC.

This chain joins TRBV2 and TRBJ2-1; D ambiguous. The CDR3 spans 15 residues. Germline V gene data show CDR1 as SNHLY and CDR2 as FYNNEI. Trimming shortened V by 3 bases and J by 0 bases, and 9 bases separated the two germline ends. The CDR3 DNA sequence: TGTGCCAGCAGTGAGGGCCGCAGCTCCTACAATGAGCAGTTCTTC. This translates into CASSEGRSSYNEQFF.

This rearrangement joins TRBV6-5 to TRBJ2-5; TRBD2 matches 9 bases. V lost 6 bases and J lost 5; bases outside the gene matches: 4. Germline V gene sequence: CDR1 MNHEY, CDR2 SVGAGI. The CDR3 totals 13 residues. CDR3 amino acids: CASRGLARETQYF. In DNA form, the CDR3 reads TGTGCCAGCAGAGGACTAGCGAGGGAGACCCAGTACTTC.

The V gene is TRBV6-5, the J gene TRBJ2-1; 13 bases match TRBD2. CDR3 size: 15 residues. The J segment lost 9 bases and the V segment lost 5 bases, leaving 7 bases of the junction unmatched. The germline gives CDR1 MNHEY, CDR2 SVGAGI. The CDR3 DNA sequence: TGTGCCAGCAGTCTACTAGCGGGAGGGCTAGGTGAGCAGTTCTTC. It specifies CASSLLAGGLGEQFF.

This clone was counted a few times. The chain combines TRBV6-5 with TRBJ2-2, with D unclear. CDR1 and CDR2 (germline): MNHEY, SVGAGI. With 6 bases removed from V and 4 bases from J, the gap between germline ends came to 3 bases. This CDR3 has 11 amino acids. The CDR3 nucleotides read TGTGCCAGCAGGGCCACCGGGGAGCTGTTTTTT. Encoded protein: CASRATGELFF.

This clone came up a few times. This sequence joins TRBV2 and TRBJ2-5; TRBD1 matches at 9 bases. J lost 4 bases, V lost 7 bases, and 7 bases had no gene match. The CDR3 has 14 amino acids. Germline CDR1 is SNHLY and CDR2 is FYNNEI. Here the CDR3 DNA reads TGTGCCAGCAAGGCGGACAGGGGTGGAGAGACCCAGTACTTC. Translated, it gives CASKADRGGETQYF.

This clone showed up just a few times. The chain is built from TRBV9 and TRBJ2-3; the D gene is possibly TRBD2 (6 bases). The germline CDR1 and CDR2 sequences are SGDLS and YYNGEE. Trimming left V 0 bases short and J 4 bases short, with 12 bases between. The CDR3 spans 15 residues. In DNA, the CDR3 is TGTGCCAGCAGCGTAGGGGGACTGGGGGCAGATACGCAGTATTTT. Amino acids: CASSVGGLGADTQYF.